This TCR beta chain was observed in a study of breast tumors, draining lymph nodes, adjacent tissues. Remarks on this clonotype: The antigen is undetermined.

In TCRdb, the multiplex PCR reads were re-called with MiXCR into one record per CDR3 protein. The table has hundreds of thousands of distinct CDR3 sequences, 32% seen once. The lymph nodes were axillary draining lymph nodes from breast cancer patients. Study-level findings and limits: Tumor T cell lymph node origin was a supported hypothesis, not proven.

The length of the CDR3 is 17 residues. Trimming took 7 bases from V and 5 from J, leaving 26 bases between them. Germline CDR1 SGHVS, CDR2 FNYEAQ. The chain joins TRBV7-6 to TRBJ2-5; possibly TRBD2 for D (7 bases). Material for sequencing was axillary lymph node tissue. This TCR was recovered from a female donor with breast cancer. Some clones in this sample may be carry-over from other donors' samples. The CDR3 DNA sequence: TGTGCCAGCATCTCGAGGGGGGACCCTAGGGGGGGGGAGACCCAGTACTTC. Its translation: CASISRGDPRGGETQYF.